These 30 T cell receptor beta chains came from one sample sequenced in a study of regulatory dendritic cells for organ transplantation (dated by TCRdb to about 2017). These receptors have no known antigen. Library prep was done by the immunoSEQ multiplex PCR assay. In its TCRdb copy, this immuneACCESS table keeps in-frame sequences only and misses some clones. Where compared with another copy, unresolved V genes explain less than half of these, and the others have no known cause. The sample table holds around 11,000 clones, of which 80% were seen once. The ten largest clones represent approximately 2.5% of the sample. Sorted T cell subsets were CFSE-labeled and co-cultured for roughly 5 days with allogeneic regulatory or mature dendritic cells at a 1:10 DC:T ratio. The sample consisted of memory CD4+ T cells from blood cultured with dendritic cells. Read against the paper, the sample's cell subset or site label means: CD45RO+ memory T cells. Source of these receptors: a human donor in good health.

This clone was observed a handful of times. CDR3 coding DNA: TGTGCCAGCAGCTTGATATCTGGACAGGGACCGGGTGGCTACACCTTC. Its translation: CASSLISGQGPGGYTF. The V gene is TRBV5-5, the J gene TRBJ1-2; 8 bases agree with TRBD1. The CDR3 contains 16 residues. Per germline, CDR1 SGHKS and CDR2 YYEKEE (reference sequence). Losses at the gene ends were 1 base for V and 7 bases for J; bases not matched to a gene: 12.

A remark on this clone: The junction shows a germline mismatch at one end, possibly a read error. CDR3 residues: CASSLTTSGDIYF. The CDR3 nucleotides read TGTGCTAGCAGCTTAACGACTAGCGGGGACATCTACTTC. The genes are TRBV7-7 and TRBJ2-5; TRBD2 matches at 11 bases. Looked up from germline, CDR1 is SSHAT and CDR2 is FNYEAQ (reference sequence). The CDR3 sequence is 13 residues long.

The V call is TRBV5-6, the J call TRBJ2-7; D unclear. Germline CDR1 SGHDT, CDR2 YYEEEE. The CDR3 sequence is 14 residues long. Trimming removed 1 base from V and 5 bases from J, with 13 bases in between. The CDR3 here is CASSLTRLFDEQYF. The DNA for the CDR3 is TGTGCCAGCAGCTTGACCAGGTTATTTGACGAGCAGTACTTC. Full variable domain (outside the CDR3, taken from reference TRBV5-6 and TRBJ2-7): DAGVTQSPTHLIKTRGQQVTLRCSPKSGHDTVSWYQQALGQGPQFIFQYYEEEERQRGNFPDRFSGHQFPNYSSELNVNALLLGDSALYLCASSLTRLFDEQYFGPGTRLTVT.

The CDR3 reads CASSHNAAGANYGYTF. CDR3 nucleotides: TGTGCCAGCAGCCACAACGCGGCTGGCGCTAACTATGGCTACACCTTC. The chain uses TRBV4-2 and TRBJ1-2; D gene uncertain. V was cut by 3 bases and J by 0 bases, with 14 bases left in between. The CDR3 loop spans 16 amino acids. From germline, CDR1 is LGHNA and CDR2 YNFKEQ.

The DNA of the CDR3 is TGTGCCAGCAACCGGGGCGTAAATGGCTACACCTTC. Translating it yields CASNRGVNGYTF. V gene TRBV7-9 combines with J gene TRBJ1-2, with D perhaps TRBD1 (5 bases). This CDR3 has 12 residues. The ends were cut back, 7 bases at V and 6 bases at J, with 12 bases in the middle. Germline V CDR1 and CDR2: SEHNR, FQNEAQ (reference sequence).

V and J are TRBV5-1 and TRBJ2-1; 7 positions agree with TRBD2. The length of the CDR3 is 15 residues. From germline, CDR1 is SGHRS and CDR2 YFSETQ. With V trimmed by 4 bases and J by 2 bases, 6 bases remained unmatched. The CDR3 nucleotides read TGCGCCAGCAGCCCGGTGGCGGGAGCCTACAATGAGCAGTTCTTC. Translation: CASSPVAGAYNEQFF.

V gene TRBV10-3 combines with J gene TRBJ1-2; tentatively, D is TRBD1 (5 bases). CDR3 length: 13 residues. V dropped 6 bases and J dropped 13 bases, with 21 bases sitting between them. In germline, CDR1 is ENHRY, CDR2 SYGVKD. Here the CDR3 DNA reads TGTGCCATCAGCCGGGACGGAGACCTAGTAAGCACCTTC. Residues: CAISRDGDLVSTF.

The chain is built from TRBV14 and TRBJ1-6, with D unresolved. Germline values: CDR1 SGHDN, CDR2 FVKESK. The CDR3 extends over 13 amino acids. Trimming removed 4 bases from V and 16 bases from J, with 17 bases in between. The CDR3: CASSPASQALLHF. Written as DNA, the CDR3 is TGTGCCAGCAGCCCTGCAAGCCAGGCCCTTCTCCACTTT.

The count of this clone is one. The J gene is TRBJ2-3, the V gene TRBV9, with D unresolved. The CDR3 runs to 13 residues. The germline CDR1 and CDR2 sequences are SGDLS and YYNGEE. Trimming pared 0 bases from V and 6 bases from J, leaving 8 bases between. The CDR3 is CASSVVSEDTQYF. In DNA form, the CDR3 reads TGTGCCAGCAGCGTAGTTAGTGAGGATACGCAGTATTTT.

The rearrangement uses TRBV30 and TRBJ2-7; a weak D match, TRBD1 (6 bases). Germline CDR1 GTSNPN, CDR2 SVGIG (reference sequence). The CDR3 spans 15 residues. V lost 2 bases to trimming and J lost 3 bases, with 17 bases between them. CDR3 amino acids: CAWSPGSGVYYEQYF. The CDR3 nucleotides are TGTGCCTGGAGTCCCGGATCAGGGGTCTACTACGAGCAGTACTTC.

CDR3 nucleotides: TGTGCCAGCAGCTTCGTGGGACTAGCTGACACCGGGGAGCTGTTTTTT. As protein: CASSFVGLADTGELFF. The chain is built from TRBV5-4 and TRBJ2-2, with TRBD2 identical over 9 bases. J was trimmed by 3 bases and V by 2 bases; bases with no gene match: 5. The length of the CDR3 is 16 residues. CDR1 and CDR2 (germline): SGHNT, YYREEE (reference sequence). The entire variable domain, with the rest obtained from reference TRBV5-4 and TRBJ2-2, is as follows: ETGVTQSPTHLIKTRGQQVTLRCSSQSGHNTVSWYQQALGQGPQFIFQYYREEENGRGNFPPRFSGLQFPNYSSELNVNALELDDSALYLCASSFVGLADTGELFFGEGSRLTVL.

The CDR3 spells CASTSPGGPPFF. For the CDR3, the DNA is TGTGCCAGTACATCACCGGGAGGGCCCCCGTTCTTC. This chain uses TRBV19 with TRBJ2-1, with 8 bases that match TRBD2. V gave up 7 bases and J gave up 15 bases; unmatched junction bases: 11. CDR1 is LNHDA and CDR2 is SQIVND in the germline V gene (reference sequence). The CDR3 extends over 12 amino acids.

The chain recombines TRBV15 with TRBJ1-5; 9 bases match TRBD1. Germline values: CDR1 LNHNV, CDR2 YYDKDF (reference sequence). CDR3 size: 15 residues. J gave up 6 bases and V 8 bases, and 11 bases lay outside the gene matches. The CDR3 spells CATSVGQGFLQPQHF. CDR3 coding DNA: TGTGCCACCTCCGTGGGACAGGGCTTCCTTCAGCCCCAGCATTTT.

This clone was counted only a few times. The chain is built from TRBV7-3 and TRBJ2-2; D might be TRBD2 (5 bases). Trimming removed 5 bases at V and 1 base at J, with 17 bases between. The CDR3 runs 17 residues. Germline V lookup: CDR1 SGHTA, CDR2 FQGTGA. The CDR3 region is CASSPGRAGGNTGELFF. CDR3 bases: TGTGCCAGCAGCCCCGGTCGGGCGGGCGGGAACACCGGGGAGCTGTTTTTT.

The gene calls are TRBV7-3 and TRBJ2-3; D perhaps matches TRBD1 (6 bases). The germline CDR1 and CDR2 sequences are SGHTA and FQGTGA. V was trimmed by 5 bases and J by 3 bases, leaving 12 bases between them. The CDR3 is 14 residues long. Written as DNA, the CDR3 is TGTGCCAGCAGCCCCACAGGGCGGACAGATACGCAGTATTTT. Its protein product is CASSPTGRTDTQYF.

This rearrangement joins TRBV28 to TRBJ2-7; 7 positions agree with TRBD1. CDR1 and CDR2 from the germline V gene are MDHEN and SYDVKM. This CDR3 is 15 amino acids long. V lost 3 bases, J lost 2 bases, and 7 bases stayed unmatched. The CDR3, as DNA: TGTGCCAGCAGTTTGACAGGGACAATCCCCTACGAGCAGTACTTC. Protein sequence: CASSLTGTIPYEQYF. Supplemented by reference TRBV28 and TRBJ2-7, the full variable domain reads DVKVTQSSRYLVKRTGEKVFLECVQDMDHENMFWYRQDPGLGLRLIYFSYDVKMKEKGDIPEGYSVSREKKERFSLILESASTNQTSMYLCASSLTGTIPYEQYFGPGTRLTVT.

The V and J genes are TRBV19 and TRBJ2-5; unclear D gene. The CDR3 has 13 amino acids. Germline V gives CDR1 LNHDA, CDR2 SQIVND (reference sequence). Trimming cost V 8 bases and J 5 bases, with 15 bases left between them. The DNA for the CDR3 is TGTGCCAGTGCCGGAAACAAGTGGGAGACCCAGTACTTC. Translating it yields CASAGNKWETQYF.

The rearrangement uses TRBV29-1 and TRBJ1-1; maybe TRBD1 (6 bases). The CDR3 has 15 amino acids. Between the trimmed V and J ends, which lost 5 bases and 1 base, there was a span of 17 bases. The germline V gene encodes CDR1 SQVTM and CDR2 ANQGSEA. The chain's CDR3 is CSVSAGKGENTEAFF. CDR3 DNA: TGCAGCGTTTCGGCGGGTAAGGGGGAGAACACTGAAGCTTTCTTT.

Comments on this clone: A junction end diverges from the germline sequence, so it may reflect a read error. The rearrangement links TRBV2 to TRBJ2-3; D is unresolved. From germline, CDR1 is SNHLY and CDR2 FYNNEI. This CDR3 has 11 residues. The CDR3 DNA reads TGTGTCAGCAGTGAACCAGATACGCAGTATTTT. Encoded protein: CVSSEPDTQYF.

The chain couples TRBV10-3 to TRBJ2-7; 7 bases agree with TRBD1. The germline V gene has CDR1 ENHRY and CDR2 SYGVKD. CDR3 length: 17 residues. V was pared by 6 bases and J by 0 bases, with 14 bases of the junction left unmatched. The CDR3 DNA is TGTGCCATCAGGGCCGAGGGGGCTGCGCCCAGCTCCTACGAGCAGTACTTC. Protein: CAIRAEGAAPSSYEQYF.

V usage is TRBV5-4 and J usage is TRBJ1-1, with no clear D. Germline-derived CDR1 and CDR2 are SGHNT and YYREEE (reference sequence). The CDR3 loop spans 15 amino acids. The ends were cut back, 4 bases at V and 3 bases at J, with 16 bases in the middle. This CDR3 is CASSLSRGVDTEAFF. In nucleotides, the CDR3 is TGTGCCAGCAGCCTCTCCCGGGGAGTCGACACTGAAGCTTTCTTT. Complete variable domain (other parts from reference TRBV5-4 and TRBJ1-1): ETGVTQSPTHLIKTRGQQVTLRCSSQSGHNTVSWYQQALGQGPQFIFQYYREEENGRGNFPPRFSGLQFPNYSSELNVNALELDDSALYLCASSLSRGVDTEAFFGQGTRLTVV.

This clone has only a few counts. The chain joins TRBV28 to TRBJ2-7; D may be TRBD1 or TRBD2 (6 bases each). V was pared by 10 bases and J by 7 bases, with 23 bases between. The CDR3 is 14 amino acids. Germline V gives CDR1 MDHEN, CDR2 SYDVKM. The CDR3 protein is CATEIGGSLYEQYF. The CDR3, as DNA: TGTGCCACTGAGATAGGGGGGAGCTTGTATGAGCAGTACTTC. The full variable domain, in which reference TRBV28 and TRBJ2-7 provide the parts outside the CDR3, is DVKVTQSSRYLVKRTGEKVFLECVQDMDHENMFWYRQDPGLGLRLIYFSYDVKMKEKGDIPEGYSVSREKKERFSLILESASTNQTSMYLCATEIGGSLYEQYFGPGTRLTVT.

This clone was observed a handful of times. The rearrangement links TRBV5-1 to TRBJ2-5, with unresolved D. The CDR3 runs 12 residues. Germline V gives CDR1 SGHRS, CDR2 YFSETQ. With 5 bases removed from V and 4 bases from J, the gap between germline ends came to 9 bases. CDR3 DNA: TGCGCCAGCAGGATTGGGGTAGAGACCCAGTACTTC. Translation gives CASRIGVETQYF. Looking up the rest from reference TRBV5-1 and TRBJ2-5 gives the full variable domain: KAGVTQTPRYLIKTRGQQVTLSCSPISGHRSVSWYQQTPGQGLQFLFEYFSETQRNKGNFPGRFSGRQFSNSRSEMNVSTLELGDSALYLCASRIGVETQYFGPGTRLLVL.

The CDR3 bases are TGTGCCAGCAGTTATTCAGGATCGAGGGGCTATGGCTACACCTTC. As protein: CASSYSGSRGYGYTF. V usage is TRBV6-5 and J usage is TRBJ1-2, with D possibly being TRBD1 (5 bases). The germline V gene encodes CDR1 MNHEY and CDR2 SVGAGI. Deletions cut 3 bases from V and 4 bases from J, with 15 bases between. The CDR3 contains 15 residues.

The rearrangement links TRBV19 to TRBJ1-2; possibly TRBD1 for D (5 bases). V lost 1 base to trimming and J lost 4 bases, with 16 bases between them. This CDR3 comprises 16 residues. CDR1 and CDR2 from the germline V gene are LNHDA and SQIVND (reference sequence). DNA of the CDR3: TGTGCCAGTAGTATAGCTAACGAGGAGGGGCCCTATGGCTACACCTTC. Its protein is CASSIANEEGPYGYTF.

The chain employs TRBV7-9 and TRBJ2-4, with unresolved D. Germline lookup yields CDR1 SEHNR and CDR2 FQNEAQ (reference sequence). The CDR3 is made up of 16 amino acids. The ends were cut back, 5 bases at V and 0 bases at J, with 14 bases in the middle. CDR3 DNA sequence: TGTGCCAGCAGCCCAGGACCGACCGTAGCCAAAAACATTCAGTACTTC. This codes for CASSPGPTVAKNIQYF. The variable domain in full, completed from reference TRBV7-9 and TRBJ2-4, reads DTGVSQNPRHKITKRGQNVTFRCDPISEHNRLYWYRQTLGQGPEFLTYFQNEAQLEKSRLLSDRFSAERPKGSFSTLEIQRTEQGDSAMYLCASSPGPTVAKNIQYFGAGTRLSVL.

This clone was counted a single time. This chain uses TRBV7-3 with TRBJ2-5; tentatively, D is TRBD2 (6 bases). The CDR3 is 12 residues long. The V end was cut by 5 bases, the J end by 5 bases, with 9 bases between. Germline V gene lookup returns CDR1 SGHTA and CDR2 FQGTGA. The CDR3 reads CASSQAGETQYF. The CDR3 DNA sequence: TGTGCCAGCAGCCAAGCGGGTGAGACCCAGTACTTC.

The chain uses TRBV11-2 and TRBJ1-2; tentative D call: TRBD1 (6 bases). Germline CDR1 and CDR2: SGHAT and FQNNGV. V lost 1 base, J lost 13 bases, and 16 bases lay in between. The length of the CDR3 is 13 residues. The CDR3: CASSLVTGRGGTF. CDR3 coding DNA: TGTGCCAGCAGCTTAGTGACGGGTCGAGGGGGCACCTTC.

The chain's CDR3 is CASSPNPSGVRTDTQYF. In DNA, the CDR3 is TGTGCCAGCAGCCCGAACCCTAGCGGGGTGCGCACAGATACGCAGTATTTT. The V call is TRBV7-2, the J call TRBJ2-3, with 9 bases lining up with TRBD2. CDR3 length: 17 residues. V gave up 5 bases and J gave up 1 base; unmatched junction bases: 10. Germline loops: CDR1 SGHTA, CDR2 FQGNSA. The variable domain in full, with the rest retrieved from reference TRBV7-2 and TRBJ2-3, is GAGVSQSPSNKVTEKGKDVELRCDPISGHTALYWYRQSLGQGLEFLIYFQGNSAPDKSGLPSDRFSAERTGGSVSTLTIQRTQQEDSAVYLCASSPNPSGVRTDTQYFGPGTRLTVL.

V and J are TRBV14 and TRBJ2-6; no firm D call. This CDR3 comprises 15 residues. Germline V gives CDR1 SGHDN, CDR2 FVKESK. Trimming took 5 bases from V and 2 from J, leaving 10 bases between them. CDR3 protein: CASSFSAPGANVLTF. CDR3 in DNA: TGTGCCAGCAGCTTCTCGGCCCCTGGGGCCAACGTCCTGACTTTC. The full variable domain, with the rest looked up from reference TRBV14 and TRBJ2-6, is EAGVTQFPSHSVIEKGQTVTLRCDPISGHDNLYWYRRVMGKEIKFLLHFVKESKQDESGMPNNRFLAERTGGTYSTLKVQPAELEDSGVYFCASSFSAPGANVLTFGAGSRLTVL.